This entry features one TCR beta chain sequence. Its antigen has not been determined. No much larger clone is present one base from it, and per-base qualities are unavailable. The data stem from a study of blood T cell repertoires in COVID-19 (dated by TCRdb to 2020 to 2021). Context from the whole study: The collaborator samples originated in the United States, Italy and Spain and spanned the acute and convalescent phases of COVID-19. The material from the prospective study consisted of cDNA or gDNA derived from T cells, B-cell-depleted T cells, or PBMCs. The dataset comprised deeply sampled blood TCRbeta repertoires from subjects exposed to, actively infected with, or recovered from COVID-19. The repertoires were released in a freely available public database meant as a resource for research on the immune response to SARS-CoV-2. The samples were drawn from the first 160 participants of the ongoing ImmuneRACE study and from 1,200 or so subjects provided by 6 global collaborators. A de-identified subject ID, COVID-19 status, age in years and sex were almost always included in the sample metadata. Where available, HLA class I and class II types were taken from metadata supplied by the sample provider and were not determined by assay-based typing. The investigation overall reported the following: The quantity of clinical and demographic metadata differed by source and by participant and was supplied without curation.

Participants in the prospective study were aged about 18 to 89 years, lived in some 24 United States geographic areas, and enrolled through a virtual design. In the prospective study, participants were assigned to cohorts based on the clinical history participants reported in a screening survey and a study questionnaire. For ImmuneRACE Cohort 3, a participant was defined as recovered based on two consecutive negative NP/OP PCR tests, clearance by a healthcare professional, or resolution of symptoms. Mobile phlebotomists in the prospective study collected whole blood, serum and a nasopharyngeal or oropharyngeal swab from every participant. Additional blood draws and questionnaires over an approximately two-month period could optionally be provided by prospective study participants. Before DNA extraction, prospective study blood samples were shipped either frozen or at room temperature. The immunoSEQ Assay, a bias-controlled multiplex PCR, was used to amplify TCRbeta CDR3 regions from genomic DNA. From the authors' description of their analysis: The number of nucleated cells in each sample was estimated from the amplification of reference gene primers within the assay. To quantify the absolute abundance of each unique TCRbeta CDR3 rearrangement, sequence reads were collapsed and filtered. For each sample, productive Simpson clonality was calculated by taking the square root of Simpson's diversity index across productive rearrangements. This immuneACCESS table, as held by TCRdb, lists in-frame sequences with V and J called but not all clones. Of the missing ones, under half trace to an unresolved V gene in checked studies; the others have no known cause. The V and J calls and clone size come from that table; D and trimming were worked out from the DNA. In this sample the table shows over 250,000 clones, approximately 90% of which occur a single time. Around 8.9% of the sample rests with the top ten.

From its cysteine to its phenylalanine, the CDR3 spans 14 amino acids. The read is trimmed to its CDR3 DNA, 42 bases read in frame from base 1. For CDR1 and CDR2, the germline V gene (reference sequence) lists LNHDA and SQIVND. Trimming takes 10 bases from V and 1 base from J, and the germline ends sit 16 bases apart. The chain links TRBV19 with TRBJ2-5; 5 matching bases give a weak D call of TRBD1. The specimen was PBMCs or T cells enriched from blood (not recorded which). This sequence was found in a woman between 18 and 29 years old who had recovered from COVID-19. The DNA is as follows: TGTGCCAACACAGGTCAGTGGCGCCAAGAGACCCAGTACTTC. Translated, it gives CANTGQWRQETQYF. Here the CDR3 is joined to the reference TRBV19 and TRBJ2-5 genes, and the full variable domain is: DGGITQSPKYLFRKEGQNVTLSCEQNLNHDAMYWYRQDPGQGLRLIYYSQIVNDFQKGDIAEGYSVSREKKESFPLTVTSAQKNPTAFYLCANTGQWRQETQYFGPGTRLLVL.